This TCR beta chain came from a study of cytotoxic CD8 clonotypes in ibrutinib-treated CLL. Findings and caveats of the study: Clonotypes that were public were uncommon, and they contracted or stayed stable on treatment.

Cryopreserved PBMCs supplied about 2 micrograms of genomic DNA for TCR beta libraries. The germline V and J ends were trimmed by 2 bases and 10 bases, with 14 bases remaining between them. The CDR3 is 13 residues long. Notes on this clone: Its antigen is unknown.

Libraries were prepared by immunoSEQ multiplex PCR; TCRdb keeps only in-frame clonotypes and omits some of them. The sample has tens of thousands of clones, nearly 50% seen once; the top ten hold 15% to 20%. The chain recombines TRBV23-1 with TRBJ2-5, with D uncertain. TRBV23-1 is noted as an ORF with a role that remains uncertain. Sample: PBMCs, taken before ibrutinib treatment. This TCR came from a human donor with chronic lymphocytic leukemia. CDR3 residues: CASSQSWAVGQYF. The CDR3 DNA reads TGCGCCAGCAGTCAAAGCTGGGCCGTTGGCCAGTACTTC.